This section outlines one TCR beta chain sequence together with its context. Its antigen has not been determined. Base qualities are not at hand, and no much larger clone is one base apart. The data were taken from a study of cytomegalovirus exposure and HLA in healthy donors (dated by TCRdb to about 2017). Study-wide context: According to an earlier analysis of 587 of the donors, 200 million or so T cells yielded 117 million unique TCR beta sequences and 276 Gb of sequence data. An early release covering more than 500 HLA-typed donors comprised 300 to 350 gigabases of sequencing data and around 80 million unique TCR sequences. Among the approximately 420 genotyped donors, roughly 80% belonged to the genetic ancestry cluster associated with self-reported Caucasian donors. The aim of the study was to test whether cataloging public T cell receptors could identify signatures of past pathogen exposure. Using immunosequencing, the study profiled T cell repertoires from about 620 subjects and related those repertoires to cytomegalovirus serostatus. Along with the approximately 700-subject first cohort, a separate validation cohort of approximately 110 different subjects was used. High-throughput TCR immunosequencing, statistical association of individual TCRs with disease status, and machine learning were combined to predict cytomegalovirus infection status. To study patterns of TCR occurrence, a later analysis re-analyzed previously published TCR beta repertoires from several hundred donors and added high-resolution HLA genotyping. Rather than using new phenotypic data, the later analysis identified candidate immune exposures from TCR beta sequences and from how often those sequences occurred across donors. An earlier analysis of 587 of the donors used high-throughput TCR beta sequencing to judge whether each TCR beta V gene segment behaved as functional or pseudogenic. Alongside the repertoire data, information on donor age, sex, ethnicity and CMV serostatus was compiled. Genome-wide SNP genotypes for about 60% of the roughly 700 donors were used in a later genetic analysis, which treated that subset as a discovery cohort. Every discovery cohort repertoire had been produced on one sequencing platform. Class I and class II HLA loci were covered by the typing at four-digit resolution. Typing coverage varied by locus: 629-630 donors for A, B, C, DRB1 and DQB1; about 520 for DQA1; more than 600 for DPA1; about 450 for DPB1. Four to six DR-DQ haplotypes were handled as single units for association and clustering, since linkage in the cohort was strong. On average, approximately 250,000 unique TCR beta nucleotide sequences were sequenced per donor among 350 to 400 genotyped donors of the cohort, with 15% to 20% of those sequences being non-productive. General conclusions and limits of the study: Correlated functional status among segregating V segments might reflect linkage disequilibrium, but an unknown experimental factor could not be ruled out. Cytomegalovirus status was reported to be diagnosed by the classifier with high specificity and sensitivity in both the original and validation cohorts. Broadly in line with IMGT annotations, most TCR beta V segments showed up in productive rearrangements about 87% or about 30% of the time in an earlier analysis of 450 to 600 of the donors. In vitro tests confirmed that a few of the cytomegalovirus-associated TCR beta chains recognize cytomegalovirus antigens. The only immune exposure information available for the cohort was CMV serostatus. A later analysis found that HLA-associated TCR beta chains were more clonally expanded and had lower generation probabilities than equally common non-associated chains. A further reported finding was that TCR beta sequences accurately predicted the HLA-A and HLA-B alleles for most subjects in the first cohort. Most TCR sequences were observed very rarely across donors, whereas some public TCRs were present in many individuals. In a later genetic analysis, a missense DCLRE1C variant was associated with V-gene and J-gene trimming of TCR beta chains, and the association was replicated in an independent cohort. Strong co-occurrence of HLA alleles, especially DR and DQ, made assigning TCR associations to individual alleles difficult. In the study, approximately 160 TCR beta chains were listed as associated with cytomegalovirus. The cohort was sequenced for TCR beta chains only, and without alpha or paired-chain data the features that could be detected were limited. In a later analysis, most CMV-associated TCR beta chains were found to appear HLA-restricted, with HLA associations seemingly driven largely by CMV exposure. Sequencing depth was assumed to be roughly uniform across donors in the presence/absence analyses, though that assumption may not hold. The authors suggested that the approach could potentially be extended to other disease states and immunological phenotypes. In a later analysis, TCR association rates were found to vary across HLA loci, with the most associated TCRs seen for DRB1 alleles and the fewest for HLA-C alleles. Some IMGT-functional V segments, including TRBV6-2 and TRBV6-3, could not be told apart with the 87-base-pair reads, so those segments were excluded. At a false discovery rate of 0.05, a later analysis linked about 17,000 TCR beta sequences to specific HLA alleles. According to a later genetic analysis, donors in an Asian-associated ancestry cluster had fewer N-insertions in productive TCRs than the approximately 630-donor mean. Because HLA typing was unavailable for some donors at each locus, only the typed subset was used in association tests. A group of highly shared sequence variants was considered likely to be a technical artifact of the sequencing pipeline. In a later analysis, several top co-occurrence clusters were reported to appear linked to parvovirus B19, influenza, CMV and Epstein-Barr virus. Because counts were too low, around 18 rarely observed V segments, including chromosome 9 orphons, were left out of the earlier analysis of some 600 of the donors.

CDR1 and CDR2, per the germline V gene, are MGHRA and YSYEKL. Trimming removed 4 bases from V and 4 bases from J, leaving 14 bases between the germline ends. Taken from cysteine to phenylalanine, the CDR3 has 15 residues. The only DNA kept is the CDR3, 45 bases in frame from the first base. The cohort comprised hundreds of healthy bone marrow donors. Cohort members were all nominally healthy when sampled, although unrecorded immune exposures were likely present. The donor was CMV seropositive and belonged to the group of 250 to 300 seropositive cohort members. A peripheral blood sample was collected from each donor, and TCR beta sequencing was performed on peripheral blood mononuclear cells. Genomic DNA extraction from the blood cell samples was performed with the Qiagen DNeasy Blood Extraction Kit. The library was generated by the immunoSEQ multiplex PCR assay. The multiplex PCR relied on a mix of 60 forward primers for TCR Vbeta segments and 13 reverse primers for TCR Jbeta segments. The CDR3 region of rearranged TCR beta genes was amplified from genomic DNA by a multiplex PCR assay. Amplified TCR beta libraries were sequenced as 87-base-pair reads on the Illumina HiSeq System. As for how the authors treated the data: In a later analysis, tens of millions of unique TCR beta chains were counted across the roughly 670 repertoires, and roughly 11 million of these chains were shared by at least two donors. Raw reads were error-corrected and collapsed into unique sequences with a nearest-neighbor algorithm that merged closely related sequences to remove PCR and sequencing errors. CDR3 sequences were aligned to IMGT reference sequences to assign V, D and J gene segments. For a sequence to be retained, a match of at least six nucleotides was required to both a V gene segment and a J gene segment. Rearrangements were called productive when the CDR3 lacked stop codons and stayed in frame with V and J; all others were non-productive. Following IMGT convention, CDR3 was defined as the stretch from the second conserved V-encoded cysteine to the conserved J-encoded phenylalanine. The earlier analysis of about 500 of the donors excluded sequences that lacked an unambiguous match to a single V gene segment. An earlier analysis of fewer than 750 of the donors called V segments functional above 56.7% productive rearrangements and segregating when the between-donor standard deviation exceeded 5%. A statistical classification framework was built for diagnosing cytomegalovirus status from the catalog of TCR beta chain sequences. A later analysis assigned V and J genes by comparing TCR nucleotide sequences with IMGT/GENE-DB human TR gene sequences. The TCRdist pipeline was used in a later analysis to assign CDR3 sequences and most-parsimonious VDJ recombination scenarios. A later analysis defined each TCR beta chain by its CDR3 amino acid sequence plus V-gene family, and excluded reads lacking a unique V-gene family. In a later analysis, some 600 highly shared, low-generation-probability nucleotide sequences were removed to address suspected cross-contamination and a sequencing artifact. For each public chain, a later analysis derived a clonal expansion index from normalized ranks of inferred template counts within each repertoire. In a later analysis, generation probabilities were computed using a VDJ recombination model fitted to out-of-frame rearrangements, and the results were checked against IGoR. In a later analysis, TCR-TCR, TCR-HLA and TCR-CMV co-occurrence was scored with hypergeometric tests, and a repertoire-size bias correction was applied to TCR pairs. To estimate false discovery rates, a later analysis permuted the HLA or CMV assignments 20 times. A later analysis grouped co-occurring TCRs with DBSCAN, adding TCRdist sequence similarity when clustering within HLA-allele-positive subsets. Repertoires with fewer than 30,000 or more than 120,000 public chains, plus five repertoires with anomalous nucleotide sharing, were excluded from co-occurrence clustering. As stored in TCRdb, this immuneACCESS dataset retains in-frame rearrangements with V and J assigned. A fraction of the clones does not appear; measured against another copy, unresolved V genes explain less than half of the discrepancy, and the remainder lacks a known reason. V and J calls and clone size follow that table, whereas D and trimming were derived from the DNA. Within this sample are approximately 220,000 clones, with around 76% of them counted one time only. Together, the top ten hold roughly 6% of the sample.

The receptor chain draws on TRBV4-1 and TRBJ1-5; the D gene lacks a confident call. Sequencing was carried out using PBMCs. The TCR sequence derives from a middle-aged man in good health and CMV-seropositive. The DNA sequence is TGCGCCAGCAGCCCCCCGGAGGGATTGAATCAGCCCCAGCATTTT. It translates as CASSPPEGLNQPQHF.